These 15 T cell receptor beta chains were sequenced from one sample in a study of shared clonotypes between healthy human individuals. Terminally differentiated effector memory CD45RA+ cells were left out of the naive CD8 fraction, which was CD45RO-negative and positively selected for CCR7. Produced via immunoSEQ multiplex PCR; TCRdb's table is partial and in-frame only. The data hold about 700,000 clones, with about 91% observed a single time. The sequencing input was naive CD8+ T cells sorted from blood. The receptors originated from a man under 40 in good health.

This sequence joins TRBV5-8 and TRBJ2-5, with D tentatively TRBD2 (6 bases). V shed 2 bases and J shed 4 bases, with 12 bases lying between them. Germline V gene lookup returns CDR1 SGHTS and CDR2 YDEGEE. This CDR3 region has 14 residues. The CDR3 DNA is TGTGCCAGCAGCTTATATGCCGGGAGAGAGACCCAGTACTTC. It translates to CASSLYAGRETQYF.

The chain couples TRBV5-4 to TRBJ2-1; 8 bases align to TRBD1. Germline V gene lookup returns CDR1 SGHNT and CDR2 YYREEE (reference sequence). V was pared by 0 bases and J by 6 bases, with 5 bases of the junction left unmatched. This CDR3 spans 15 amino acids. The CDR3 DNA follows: TGTGCCAGCAGCTTGGGACAGGGGCCCTCCAATGAGCAGTTCTTC. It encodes CASSLGQGPSNEQFF. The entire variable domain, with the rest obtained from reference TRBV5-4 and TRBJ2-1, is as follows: ETGVTQSPTHLIKTRGQQVTLRCSSQSGHNTVSWYQQALGQGPQFIFQYYREEENGRGNFPPRFSGLQFPNYSSELNVNALELDDSALYLCASSLGQGPSNEQFFGPGTRLTVL.

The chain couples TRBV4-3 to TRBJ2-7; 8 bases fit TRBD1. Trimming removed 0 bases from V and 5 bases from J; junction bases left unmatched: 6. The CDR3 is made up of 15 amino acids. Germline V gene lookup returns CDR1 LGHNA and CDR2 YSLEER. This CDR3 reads CASSQDGTGSDEQYF. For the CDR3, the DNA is TGCGCCAGCAGCCAAGATGGGACAGGATCAGACGAGCAGTACTTC.

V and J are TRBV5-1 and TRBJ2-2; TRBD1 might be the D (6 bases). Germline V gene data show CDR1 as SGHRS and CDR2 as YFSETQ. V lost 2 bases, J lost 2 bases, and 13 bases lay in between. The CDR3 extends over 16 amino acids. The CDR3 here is CASSFYGQTNTGELFF. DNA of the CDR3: TGCGCCAGCAGCTTTTACGGACAGACTAACACCGGGGAGCTGTTTTTT.

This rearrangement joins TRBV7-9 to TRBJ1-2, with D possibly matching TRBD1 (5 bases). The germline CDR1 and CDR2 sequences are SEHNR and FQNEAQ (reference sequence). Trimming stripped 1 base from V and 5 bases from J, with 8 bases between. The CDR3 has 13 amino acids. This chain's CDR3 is CASSLVGAYGYTF. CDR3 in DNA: TGTGCCAGCAGCTTAGTAGGGGCGTATGGCTACACCTTC.

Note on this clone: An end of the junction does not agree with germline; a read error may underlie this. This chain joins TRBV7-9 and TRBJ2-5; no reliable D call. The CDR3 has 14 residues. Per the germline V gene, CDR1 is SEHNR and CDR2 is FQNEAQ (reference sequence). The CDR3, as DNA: TGTGCCAGCAGCTTAGTCGGGTATCAAGAGGCCCAGTACTTC. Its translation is CASSLVGYQEAQYF.

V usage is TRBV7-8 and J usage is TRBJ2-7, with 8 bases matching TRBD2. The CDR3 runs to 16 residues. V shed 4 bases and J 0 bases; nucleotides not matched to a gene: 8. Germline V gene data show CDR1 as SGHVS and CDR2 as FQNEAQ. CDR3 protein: CASSSEGGGNSYEQYF. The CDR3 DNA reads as TGTGCCAGCAGCTCCGAGGGCGGGGGGAACTCCTACGAGCAGTACTTC.

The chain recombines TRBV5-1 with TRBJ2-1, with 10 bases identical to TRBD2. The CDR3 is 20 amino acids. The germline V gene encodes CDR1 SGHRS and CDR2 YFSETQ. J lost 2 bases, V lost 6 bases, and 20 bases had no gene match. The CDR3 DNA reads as TGCGCCAGCAACCCCCCTCCTCGACTAGCGGGCCACCTGACCTACAATGAGCAGTTCTTC. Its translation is CASNPPPRLAGHLTYNEQFF.

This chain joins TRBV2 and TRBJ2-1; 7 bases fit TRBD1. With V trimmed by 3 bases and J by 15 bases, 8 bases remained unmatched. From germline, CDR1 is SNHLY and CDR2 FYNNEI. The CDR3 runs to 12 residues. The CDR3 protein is CASSDTGTVGFF. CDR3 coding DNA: TGTGCCAGCAGTGATACCGGGACAGTGGGGTTCTTC.

The CDR3 loop is CASSLGYADTQYF. CDR3 nucleotide sequence: TGTGCCAGCAGCTTAGGCTACGCAGATACGCAGTATTTT. The V gene is TRBV13, the J gene TRBJ2-3; D is uncertain. The CDR3 consists of 13 residues. Germline loops: CDR1 PRHDT, CDR2 FYEKMQ (reference sequence). Trimming stripped 0 bases from V and 4 bases from J, with 5 bases between.

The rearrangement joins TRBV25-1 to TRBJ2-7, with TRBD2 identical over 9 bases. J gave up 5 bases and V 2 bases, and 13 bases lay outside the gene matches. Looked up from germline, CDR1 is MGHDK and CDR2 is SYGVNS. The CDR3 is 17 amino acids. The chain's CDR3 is CASSERGLAGKFDEQYF. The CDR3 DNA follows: TGTGCCAGCAGTGAAAGGGGTCTAGCGGGGAAATTCGACGAGCAGTACTTC.

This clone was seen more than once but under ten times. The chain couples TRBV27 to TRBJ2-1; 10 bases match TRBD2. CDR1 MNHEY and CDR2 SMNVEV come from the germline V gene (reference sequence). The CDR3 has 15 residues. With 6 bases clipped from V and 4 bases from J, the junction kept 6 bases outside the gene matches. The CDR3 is CASSPLAGLYNEQFF. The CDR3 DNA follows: TGTGCCAGCAGCCCACTAGCGGGACTTTACAATGAGCAGTTCTTC.

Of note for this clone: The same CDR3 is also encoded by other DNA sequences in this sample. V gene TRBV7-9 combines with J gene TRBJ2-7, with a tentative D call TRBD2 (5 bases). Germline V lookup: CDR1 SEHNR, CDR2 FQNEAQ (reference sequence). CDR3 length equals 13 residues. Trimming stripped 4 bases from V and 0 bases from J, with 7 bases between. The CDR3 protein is CASSSRGSYEQYF. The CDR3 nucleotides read TGTGCCAGCAGCTCCCGGGGCTCCTACGAGCAGTACTTC.

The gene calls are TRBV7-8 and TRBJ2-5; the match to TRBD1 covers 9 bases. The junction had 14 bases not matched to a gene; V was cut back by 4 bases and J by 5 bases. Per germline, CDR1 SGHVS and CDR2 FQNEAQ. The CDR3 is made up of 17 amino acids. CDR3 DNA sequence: TGTGCCAGCAGCTCGGGACAGGGTGGAATCCAGGGGGAGACCCAGTACTTC. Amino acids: CASSSGQGGIQGETQYF.

The CDR3 nucleotides are TGTGCCAGCAGCTCCCCATGGGACAGTAACACAGATACGCAGTATTTT. Amino acid sequence: CASSSPWDSNTDTQYF. The chain joins TRBV11-2 to TRBJ2-3; TRBD1 matches at 7 bases. The J segment lost 2 bases and the V segment lost 4 bases, leaving 9 bases of the junction unmatched. CDR3 length: 16 amino acids. Germline assignment: CDR1 SGHAT and CDR2 FQNNGV.